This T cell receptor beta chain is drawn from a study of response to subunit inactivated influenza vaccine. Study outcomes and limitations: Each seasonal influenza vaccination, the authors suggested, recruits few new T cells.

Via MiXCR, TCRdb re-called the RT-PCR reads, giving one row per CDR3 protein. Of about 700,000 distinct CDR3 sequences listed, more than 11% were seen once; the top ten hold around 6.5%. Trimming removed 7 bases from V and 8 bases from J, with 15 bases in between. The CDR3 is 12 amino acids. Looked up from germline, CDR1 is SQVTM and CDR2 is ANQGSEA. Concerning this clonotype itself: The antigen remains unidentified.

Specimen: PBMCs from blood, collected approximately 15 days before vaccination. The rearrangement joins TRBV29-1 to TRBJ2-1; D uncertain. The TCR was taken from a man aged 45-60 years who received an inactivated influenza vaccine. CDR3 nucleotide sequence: TGCAGCGCGTCCCCATCTGTCCATGAGCAGTTCTTC. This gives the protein CSASPSVHEQFF.